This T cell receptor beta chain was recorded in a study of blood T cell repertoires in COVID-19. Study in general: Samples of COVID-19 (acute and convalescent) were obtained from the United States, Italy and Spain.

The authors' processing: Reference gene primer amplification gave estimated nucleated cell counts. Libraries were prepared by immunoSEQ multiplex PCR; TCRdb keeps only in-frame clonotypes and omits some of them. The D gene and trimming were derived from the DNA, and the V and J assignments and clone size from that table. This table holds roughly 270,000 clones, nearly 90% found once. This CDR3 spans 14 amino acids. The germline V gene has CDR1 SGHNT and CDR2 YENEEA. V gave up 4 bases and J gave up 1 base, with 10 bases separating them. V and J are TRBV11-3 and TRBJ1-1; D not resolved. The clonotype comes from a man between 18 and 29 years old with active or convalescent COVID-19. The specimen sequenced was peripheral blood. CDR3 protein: CASSSRAQNTEAFF. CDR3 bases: TGTGCCAGCAGCTCGCGAGCTCAGAACACTGAAGCTTTCTTT.